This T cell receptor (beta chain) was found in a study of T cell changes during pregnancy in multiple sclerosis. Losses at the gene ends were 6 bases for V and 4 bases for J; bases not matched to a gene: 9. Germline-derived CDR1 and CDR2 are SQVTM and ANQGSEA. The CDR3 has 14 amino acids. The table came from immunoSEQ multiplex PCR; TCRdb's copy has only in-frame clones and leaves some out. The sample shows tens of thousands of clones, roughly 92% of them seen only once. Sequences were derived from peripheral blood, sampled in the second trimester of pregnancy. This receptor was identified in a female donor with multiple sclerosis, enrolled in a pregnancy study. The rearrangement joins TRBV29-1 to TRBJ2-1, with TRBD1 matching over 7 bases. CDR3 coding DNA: TGCAGCGTGAAAAGGGGACAGAAATACAATGAGCAGTTCTTC. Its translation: CSVKRGQKYNEQFF.